Below, one T cell receptor (beta chain) is given with its context. Looked up from germline, CDR1 is MNHEY and CDR2 is SMNVEV (reference sequence). V gave up 3 bases and J gave up 7 bases, with 12 bases separating them. CDR3 length: 13 residues. This record comes from a study of long-term antiretroviral therapy in people with HIV. Survey-level resolution applied to immunoSEQ assay v3.0. The protocol was immunoSEQ multiplex PCR, while the TCRdb copy is restricted to in-frame clones and leaves out a portion. The table shows about 16,000 clones, with about 79% occurring only once. The starting material was unsorted PBMCs, obtained 1.5 years before starting antiretroviral therapy. The source is a woman aged 45-65 years with HIV. The chain joins TRBV27 to TRBJ1-2; a weak D match, TRBD1 (6 bases). The CDR3 spells CASSLGGGGGYTF. CDR3 DNA sequence: TGTGCCAGCAGTTTGGGAGGGGGTGGTGGCTACACCTTC.